These 14 T cell receptor beta chains were all obtained from the same sample, sequenced in a study of cytomegalovirus exposure and HLA in healthy donors. In the PCR, 60 Vbeta and 13 Jbeta primers were used. Generated by immunoSEQ multiplex PCR, the TCRdb table keeps only in-frame clones and is missing some. This table lists 30,000 to 40,000 clones. Source material: PBMCs. The receptor source for this set is a human donor in good health.

CDR3: CASRHGRDYEQYF. The CDR3 region has the DNA TGTGCCAGTAGACACGGGAGGGACTACGAGCAGTACTTC. V usage is TRBV19 and J usage is TRBJ2-7, with 8 bases aligning to TRBD2. The V gene end was trimmed by 6 bases and the J gene end by 3 bases; junction bases not matched to a gene: 4. The CDR3 is 13 amino acids. Germline V gene sequence: CDR1 LNHDA, CDR2 SQIVND (reference sequence).

V and J are TRBV18 and TRBJ1-4; 7 nucleotides match TRBD1. This CDR3 is built from 16 residues. With 3 bases clipped from V and 2 bases from J, the junction kept 6 bases outside the gene matches. The germline gives CDR1 KGHSH, CDR2 LQKENI. CDR3 protein: CASSPQQGETNEKLFF. For the CDR3, the DNA is TGTGCCAGCTCACCCCAGCAGGGGGAGACTAATGAAAAACTGTTTTTT.

V is TRBV27 and J is TRBJ2-1; TRBD2 aligns across 13 bases. CDR1 and CDR2 from the germline V gene are MNHEY and SMNVEV (reference sequence). Trimming cost V 4 bases and J 7 bases; bases outside gene matches: 10. The CDR3 has 17 residues. CDR3 in DNA: TGTGCCAGCAGTTCCACTATACTAGCGGGGGGGCTTAATGAGCAGTTCTTC. Protein: CASSSTILAGGLNEQFF.

By frequency, this clone registers medium-sized. This chain joins TRBV11-1 and TRBJ1-1; D not certain. This CDR3 comprises 12 residues. Trimming took 1 base from V and 8 from J, leaving 8 bases between them. Germline V CDR1 and CDR2: SGHAT, FQDESV (reference sequence). CDR3 region: CASSLVGGEAFF. CDR3 DNA: TGTGCCAGCAGCTTAGTCGGAGGAGAAGCTTTCTTT.

The genes are TRBV5-5 and TRBJ1-5; 10 bases map to TRBD1. The germline V gene encodes CDR1 SGHKS and CDR2 YYEKEE (reference sequence). This CDR3 is built from 17 residues. Germline trimming cut 4 bases from V and 3 bases from J; bases unmatched to any gene: 10. The chain's CDR3 is CASSAMGQGLLNQPQHF. CDR3 DNA sequence: TGTGCCAGCAGCGCGATGGGACAGGGGTTACTCAATCAGCCCCAGCATTTT.

The V and J genes are TRBV2 and TRBJ2-1, with a possible D match to TRBD1 (6 bases). CDR1 and CDR2 (germline): SNHLY, FYNNEI. Trimming took off 5 bases at V and 4 bases at J, with 15 bases between the two ends. This CDR3 comprises 15 residues. The CDR3 DNA sequence: TGTGCCAGCAGTTTGGATGCCGGACAGTACAATGAGCAGTTCTTC. Translation gives CASSLDAGQYNEQFF.

The chain has TRBV2 and TRBJ2-7; tentative D call: TRBD1 (7 bases). CDR1 and CDR2 from the germline V gene are SNHLY and FYNNEI. The V end lost 6 bases, the J end lost 5 bases, and 14 bases lay between the germline ends. The CDR3 spans 13 residues. This chain's CDR3 is CASRYRGLNEQYF. The CDR3 DNA sequence: TGTGCCAGCAGATACAGGGGACTGAACGAGCAGTACTTC.

For this clone: A junction end diverges from the germline sequence, so it may reflect a read error. The J gene is TRBJ1-4, the V gene TRBV18; possibly TRBD1 for D (5 bases). Germline-derived CDR1 and CDR2 are KGHSH and LQKENI. The CDR3 length is 16 residues. CDR3 residues: CASAPDSSATNEKLFF. CDR3 DNA: TGTGCCAGCGCACCTGACAGCTCCGCAACTAATGAAAAACTGTTTTTT.

This sequence joins TRBV6-1 and TRBJ1-1, with TRBD1 as a possible D gene (6 bases). CDR3 length: 11 residues. Germline loops: CDR1 MNHNS, CDR2 SASEGT. The V end was cut by 7 bases, the J end by 7 bases, with 10 bases between. CDR3 sequence (DNA): TGTGCCAGCAACACAGGGCGTGAAGCTTTCTTT. This sequence encodes CASNTGREAFF.

The chain couples TRBV7-8 to TRBJ1-2; 8 bases are a match to TRBD1. Losses at the gene ends were 5 bases for V and 7 bases for J; bases not matched to a gene: 6. There are 13 residues in the CDR3. Per germline, CDR1 SGHVS and CDR2 FQNEAQ. The CDR3 nucleotides are TGTGCCAGCAGCCCAGACAGGGGAGGTGGCTACACCTTC. This encodes CASSPDRGGGYTF.

A word on this clone: One junction end disagrees with the germline gene, perhaps due to a read error. The chain recombines TRBV30 with TRBJ1-2; the match to TRBD1 covers 7 bases. CDR3 length equals 15 residues. Germline V lookup: CDR1 GTSNPN, CDR2 SVGIG (reference sequence). CDR3 bases: TGTGCCGGGAGTGCACGAGACAGGGCCACGTATGGCTACACCTTC. Protein sequence: CAGSARDRATYGYTF.

By frequency, this clone is medium-sized. The chain combines TRBV19 with TRBJ1-1, with 7 nucleotides matching TRBD1. The germline V gene encodes CDR1 LNHDA and CDR2 SQIVND (reference sequence). CDR3 length: 15 amino acids. With 5 bases clipped from V and 0 bases from J, the junction kept 6 bases outside the gene matches. Here the CDR3 DNA reads TGTGCCAGTAGTCCAGGGGGAGGACTGAACACTGAAGCTTTCTTT. Translating it yields CASSPGGGLNTEAFF.

V is TRBV18 and J is TRBJ2-2; the D is unclear. Trimming pared 3 bases from V and 4 bases from J, leaving 9 bases between. This CDR3 is built from 14 residues. The germline CDR1 and CDR2 sequences are KGHSH and LQKENI. The CDR3 protein is CASSPPILTGELFF. For the CDR3, the DNA is TGTGCCAGCTCACCGCCTATACTCACCGGGGAGCTGTTTTTT.

This rearrangement joins TRBV5-6 to TRBJ2-5, with 8 nucleotides matching TRBD2. The CDR3 runs 15 residues. Germline V gives CDR1 SGHDT, CDR2 YYEEEE. The J segment lost 5 bases and the V segment lost 1 base, leaving 7 bases of the junction unmatched. In DNA, the CDR3 is TGTGCCAGCAGCTTGTTCGGGGGGGCCGGGGAGACCCAGTACTTC. Residues: CASSLFGGAGETQYF.